The clone carrying this TCR beta chain was picked up a small number of times. The sample belongs to a study of CD8+CD57+ T cells in acquired aplastic anemia. Genomic DNA constituted the template upon which TCR beta VDJ and CDR3 profiling was performed. TCRdb re-called the reads through MiXCR, storing one row per CDR3 protein. This sample has about 160,000 distinct CDR3 sequences; roughly two thirds occur once, and the top ten carry 35% to 50%. The germline gives CDR1 SGHTA, CDR2 FQGNSA. V was pared by 5 bases and J by 4 bases, with 14 bases between. The CDR3 totals 14 residues. All sequencing subjects had displayed CD8+CD57+ cell expansion on flow cytometry. The enrolled patients all had severe acquired aplastic anemia.

Sequenced sample: sorted CD4+, CD8+, or CD8+CD57+ T cells (not recorded which) from PBMCs. This clonotype was sampled from a human donor with aplastic anemia. The chain carries TRBV7-2 and TRBJ1-1, with a possible D match to TRBD1 (6 bases). The CDR3, as DNA: TGTGCCAGCAGCCCCAATACAGGGAGCACTGAAGCTTTCTTT. Its translation: CASSPNTGSTEAFF.